This entry describes one TCR beta chain. Its antigen is still unknown. The data were taken from a study of cytomegalovirus exposure and HLA in healthy donors. Amplification used 60 Vbeta primers and 13 Jbeta primers. TCRdb's copy holds only in-frame clones and misses some; the assay was immunoSEQ multiplex PCR. The sample includes about 160,000 clones, approximately 85% of them seen just once. The CDR3 spans 14 residues. In germline, CDR1 is MNHEY, CDR2 SVGAGI. V dropped 7 bases and J dropped 3 bases, with 13 bases sitting between them. Findings and caveats of the study: Earlier analysis yielded a pattern in which most TCR beta V segments were productive about 87% or about 30% of the time.

The clonotype comes from a man aged 50 to 60 in good health and CMV-seropositive. This chain links TRBV6-5 with TRBJ1-5; D possibly corresponds to TRBD1 (6 bases). Source material: PBMCs. In nucleotides, the CDR3 is TGTGCCAGCACCAAAGACAGGTACAATCAGCCCCAGCATTTT. Its translation: CASTKDRYNQPQHF.